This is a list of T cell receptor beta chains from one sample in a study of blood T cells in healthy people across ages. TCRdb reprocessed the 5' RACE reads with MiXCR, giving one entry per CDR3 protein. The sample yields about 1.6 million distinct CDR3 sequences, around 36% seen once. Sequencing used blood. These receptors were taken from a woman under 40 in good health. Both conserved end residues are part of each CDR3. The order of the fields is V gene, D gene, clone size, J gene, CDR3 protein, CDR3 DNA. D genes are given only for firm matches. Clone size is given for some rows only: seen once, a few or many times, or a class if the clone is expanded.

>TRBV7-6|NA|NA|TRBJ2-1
CASSLAATGEGNEQFF
TGTGCCAGCAGCCTCGCGGCGACAGGGGAGGGCAATGAGCAGTTCTTC
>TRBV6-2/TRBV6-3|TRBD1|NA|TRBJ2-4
CASSQGQGIRNIQYF
TGTGCCAGCAGCCAGGGACAGGGGATTAGAAACATTCAGTACTTC
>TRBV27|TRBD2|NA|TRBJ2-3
CASSFGLAAGDTQYF
TGTGCCAGCAGTTTCGGACTAGCGGCGGGGGATACGCAGTATTTT
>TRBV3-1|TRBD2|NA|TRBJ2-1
CASSPLSGTSNYNEQFF
TGTGCCAGCAGCCCTCTCTCCGGGACTAGTAACTACAATGAGCAGTTCTTC
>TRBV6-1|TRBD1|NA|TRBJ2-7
CASSESGQGGSYEQYF
TGTGCCAGCAGTGAATCGGGACAGGGGGGCTCCTACGAGCAGTACTTC
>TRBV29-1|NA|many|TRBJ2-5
CSVGSLGTQYF
TGCAGCGTAGGGAGCCTCGGAACCCAGTACTTC
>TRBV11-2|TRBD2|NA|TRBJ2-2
CATKAGGLGTGELFF
TGTGCCACCAAAGCGGGAGGCCTGGGGACCGGGGAGCTGTTTTTT
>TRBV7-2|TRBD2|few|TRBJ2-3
CASSLLSSGRGTQYF
TGTGCCAGCAGCTTACTGTCTAGCGGGAGGGGGACGCAGTATTTT
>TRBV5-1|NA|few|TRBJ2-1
CASSLAAGFYNEQFF
TGCGCCAGCAGCTTGGCAGCGGGTTTCTACAATGAGCAGTTCTTC
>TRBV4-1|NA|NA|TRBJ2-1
CASSQNQGSYNEQFF
TGCGCCAGCAGCCAAAACCAGGGATCCTACAATGAGCAGTTCTTC
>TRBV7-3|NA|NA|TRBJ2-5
CASSLTSGPPQETQYF
TGTGCCAGCAGCTTAACATCGGGGCCTCCCCAAGAGACCCAGTACTTC
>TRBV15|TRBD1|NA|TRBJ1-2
CAASSRDRGHYGYTF
TGTGCCGCCAGCAGCCGGGACAGGGGTCATTATGGCTACACCTTC
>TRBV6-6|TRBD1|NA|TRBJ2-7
CASRSSQGEQWCEQYF
TGTGCCAGCAGATCCTCTCAGGGGGAACAGTGGTGCGAGCAGTACTTC
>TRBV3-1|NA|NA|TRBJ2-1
CASSQEAGSSYNEQFF
TGTGCCAGCAGCCAAGAGGCGGGGAGCTCCTACAATGAGCAGTTCTTC
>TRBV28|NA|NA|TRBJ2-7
CAAGTDLYEQYF
TGTGCCGCCGGAACAGACCTCTACGAGCAGTACTTC
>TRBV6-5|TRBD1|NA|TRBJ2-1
CASSYDRGYNEQFF
TGTGCCAGCAGTTACGACAGGGGATACAATGAGCAGTTCTTC
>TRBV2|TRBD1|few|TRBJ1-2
CASSPTGGGDGYTF
TGTGCCAGCAGCCCGACAGGGGGCGGAGATGGCTACACCTTC
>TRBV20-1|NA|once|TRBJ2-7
CSARVAKGRGRNEQYF
TGCAGTGCTAGAGTCGCCAAGGGACGGGGTAGGAACGAGCAGTACTTC
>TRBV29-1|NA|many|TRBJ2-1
CSEHGPAYDEQFF
TGCAGCGAGCACGGACCAGCGTACGATGAGCAGTTCTTC
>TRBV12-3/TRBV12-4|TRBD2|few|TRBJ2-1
CASLGTSVYNEQFF
TGTGCCAGCCTTGGCACTAGCGTATACAATGAGCAGTTCTTC
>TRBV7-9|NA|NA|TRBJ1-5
CASSLGQGGDQPQHF
TGTGCCAGCAGCTTAGGTCAGGGAGGTGATCAGCCCCAGCATTTT
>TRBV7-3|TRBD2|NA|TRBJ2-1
CASSSGTSGYEQFF
TGTGCCAGCAGCTCCGGGACTAGCGGATATGAGCAGTTCTTC
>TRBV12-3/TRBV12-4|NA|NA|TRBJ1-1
CASSWLGGNMNTEAFF
TGTGCCAGCAGTTGGTTGGGGGGTAATATGAACACTGAAGCTTTCTTT
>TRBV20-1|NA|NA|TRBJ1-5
CSARTTRGGNQPQHF
TGCAGTGCTAGGACGACTAGGGGAGGCAATCAGCCCCAGCATTTT
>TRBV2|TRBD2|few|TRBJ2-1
CASSPNHGTSAREQFF
TGTGCCAGCAGTCCCAACCACGGGACTAGCGCCCGTGAGCAGTTCTTC
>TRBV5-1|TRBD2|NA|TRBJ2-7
CASSFVAGGDYEQYF
TGCGCCAGCAGCTTCGTGGCGGGAGGGGACTACGAGCAGTACTTC
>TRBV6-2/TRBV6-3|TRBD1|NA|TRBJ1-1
CASTRTGGQTEAFF
TGTGCCAGCACCCGGACAGGGGGCCAAACTGAAGCTTTCTTT
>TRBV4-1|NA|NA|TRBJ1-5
CASSQHTQGSQPQHF
TGCGCCAGCAGCCAACACACTCAGGGGAGTCAGCCCCAGCATTTT
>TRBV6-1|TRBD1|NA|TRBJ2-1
CASKPGTGVYPPDNEQFF
TGTGCCAGTAAACCCGGGACAGGGGTCTACCCCCCGGACAATGAGCAGTTCTTC
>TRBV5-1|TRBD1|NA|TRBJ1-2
CASSSHRGTYGYTF
TGCGCCAGCAGCTCTCACAGGGGGACCTATGGCTACACCTTC
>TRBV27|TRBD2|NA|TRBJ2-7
CASSPTGGYGYEQYF
TGTGCCAGCAGTCCTACGGGGGGGTATGGGTACGAGCAGTACTTC